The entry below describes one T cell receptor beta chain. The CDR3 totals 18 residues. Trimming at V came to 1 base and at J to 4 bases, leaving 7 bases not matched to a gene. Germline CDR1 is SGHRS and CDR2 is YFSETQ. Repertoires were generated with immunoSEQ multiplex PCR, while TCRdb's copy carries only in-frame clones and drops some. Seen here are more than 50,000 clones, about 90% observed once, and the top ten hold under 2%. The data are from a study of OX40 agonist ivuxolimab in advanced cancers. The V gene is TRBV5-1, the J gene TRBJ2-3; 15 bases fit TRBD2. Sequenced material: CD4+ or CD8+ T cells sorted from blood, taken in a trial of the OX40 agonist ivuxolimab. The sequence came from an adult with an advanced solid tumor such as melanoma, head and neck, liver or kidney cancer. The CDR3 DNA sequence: TGCGCCAGCAGCTTGAGTTGGACTAGCGGGGGGGCCTCAGATACGCAGTATTTT. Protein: CASSLSWTSGGASDTQYF.